One and the same sample provided the 28 T cell receptor beta chains below, sequenced in a study of cytomegalovirus exposure and HLA in healthy donors. 60 Vbeta and 13 Jbeta primers were used in PCR. Profiled with immunoSEQ multiplex PCR; TCRdb holds only in-frame clones, not every one. The table has 150,000 to 170,000 clones, around 81% seen once. Source material: PBMCs. All receptors derive from a woman between 40 and 55 years old in good health and CMV-seropositive.

The rearrangement links TRBV5-6 to TRBJ2-5, with a tentative D call TRBD1 (6 bases). The CDR3 extends over 16 amino acids. Trimming cost V 0 bases and J 3 bases, with 15 bases left between them. Per the germline V gene, CDR1 is SGHDT and CDR2 is YYEEEE. CDR3 residues: CASSLAGTFYKETQYF. The CDR3 nucleotides are TGTGCCAGCAGCTTGGCCGGGACATTTTATAAAGAGACCCAGTACTTC. The full variable domain, its missing parts supplied by reference TRBV5-6 and TRBJ2-5, is DAGVTQSPTHLIKTRGQQVTLRCSPKSGHDTVSWYQQALGQGPQFIFQYYEEEERQRGNFPDRFSGHQFPNYSSELNVNALLLGDSALYLCASSLAGTFYKETQYFGPGTRLLVL.

In its sample, this clone was seen once. A junction end diverges from the germline sequence, so it may reflect a read error. The rearrangement uses TRBV18 and TRBJ2-7; possibly TRBD2 for D (5 bases). Looked up from germline, CDR1 is KGHSH and CDR2 is LQKENI. This CDR3 has 12 amino acids. CDR3 coding DNA: TGTGCCAGCTCACCCAGTCGGGGTCACAGTAGCTTC. Amino acids: CASSPSRGHSSF. Supplemented by reference TRBV18 and TRBJ2-7, the full variable domain reads NAGVMQNPRHLVRRRGQEARLRCSPMKGHSHVYWYRQLPEEGLKFMVYLQKENIIDESGMPKERFSAEFPKEGPSILRIQQVVRGDSAAYFCASSPSRGHSSFGPGTRLTVT.

The genes are TRBV27 and TRBJ2-7; 16 bases map to TRBD2. The CDR3 runs 17 residues. With V trimmed by 6 bases and J by 2 bases, 7 bases remained unmatched. Per germline, CDR1 MNHEY and CDR2 SMNVEV (reference sequence). CDR3 region: CASRTPGLAGGPYEQYF. For the CDR3, the DNA is TGTGCCAGCAGAACACCGGGACTAGCGGGAGGGCCCTACGAGCAGTACTTC.

This rearrangement joins TRBV29-1 to TRBJ1-3; D is unresolved. The CDR3 contains 13 residues. Per the germline V gene, CDR1 is SQVTM and CDR2 is ANQGSEA. V lost 2 bases and J 3 bases, leaving 8 bases between the germline ends. The CDR3 here is CSVEQRGGNTIYF. CDR3 bases: TGCAGCGTTGAACAGCGAGGTGGAAACACCATATATTTT.

This clone was observed a single time. The chain recombines TRBV5-1 with TRBJ1-2, with 7 bases identical to TRBD1. In germline, CDR1 is SGHRS, CDR2 YFSETQ. Trimming removed 4 bases from V and 2 bases from J; junction bases left unmatched: 11. The CDR3 spans 16 residues. This CDR3 is CASSVDREWGNYGYTF. For the CDR3, the DNA is TGCGCCAGCAGCGTCGACAGGGAATGGGGAAACTATGGCTACACCTTC.

The V and J genes are TRBV4-1 and TRBJ2-1; 10 bases are a match to TRBD2. The CDR3 is 18 residues long. V lost 4 bases, J lost 7 bases, and 16 bases stayed unmatched. Germline CDR1 and CDR2: MGHRA and YSYEKL. CDR3: CASSPPRLAGGNGNEQFF. CDR3 DNA sequence: TGCGCCAGCAGCCCCCCACGATTAGCGGGAGGTAATGGTAATGAGCAGTTCTTC.

This chain connects TRBV25-1 to TRBJ2-7; TRBD1 agrees at 8 bases. The CDR3 covers 13 residues. V gave up 6 bases and J gave up 5 bases; unmatched junction bases: 6. Per germline, CDR1 MGHDK and CDR2 SYGVNS. The CDR3 DNA reads TGTGCCAGCAGCATGGACAGGGTACACGAGCAGTACTTC. This gives the protein CASSMDRVHEQYF.

Of note for this clone: Within the sample, other DNA sequences also encode this same CDR3. The chain has TRBV19 and TRBJ2-1, with D perhaps matching TRBD1 (6 bases). Trimming left V 1 base short and J 3 bases short, with 7 bases between. CDR3 length: 14 amino acids. Germline CDR1 reads LNHDA; CDR2 reads SQIVND (reference sequence). CDR3 sequence: CASSIGTDYNEQFF. The CDR3 DNA reads TGTGCCAGTAGTATAGGGACAGACTACAATGAGCAGTTCTTC.

This chain joins TRBV28 and TRBJ2-1; D uncertain. Trimming took off 3 bases at V and 9 bases at J, with 6 bases between the two ends. The CDR3 extends over 11 amino acids. Per germline, CDR1 MDHEN and CDR2 SYDVKM. This chain's CDR3 is CASSFEVEQFF. CDR3 DNA: TGTGCCAGCAGTTTTGAGGTTGAGCAGTTCTTC.

The rearrangement joins TRBV4-2 to TRBJ2-2, with a tentative D call TRBD2 (5 bases). The V gene's germline CDR1 is LGHNA and CDR2 YNFKEQ. V was trimmed by 2 bases and J by 0 bases, leaving 7 bases between them. CDR3 length: 15 amino acids. CDR3 DNA: TGTGCCAGCAGCCAAAGAGCGGCGAACACCGGGGAGCTGTTTTTT. It encodes CASSQRAANTGELFF.

The V call is TRBV2, the J call TRBJ2-5; unclear D gene. This CDR3 has 15 residues. Per germline, CDR1 SNHLY and CDR2 FYNNEI. With 8 bases removed from V and 2 bases from J, the gap between germline ends came to 18 bases. The CDR3, as DNA: TGTGCCAGCCATGCGCCTGCCCCCTCTCAAGAGACCCAGTACTTC. Protein: CASHAPAPSQETQYF. Together with reference TRBV2 and TRBJ2-5, the CDR3 gives the full variable domain: EPEVTQTPSHQVTQMGQEVILRCVPISNHLYFYWYRQILGQKVEFLVSFYNNEISEKSEIFDDQFSVERPDGSNFTLKIRSTKLEDSAMYFCASHAPAPSQETQYFGPGTRLLVL.

The count of this clone is one. V gene TRBV7-2 combines with J gene TRBJ2-1, with 7 bases that match TRBD1. V dropped 5 bases and J dropped 10; count of bases not matched to a gene: 14. CDR1 is SGHTA and CDR2 is FQGNSA in the germline V gene. CDR3 length: 15 residues. The CDR3 DNA is TGTGCCAGCAGCACTAGACAGGGTAAACAACTAGAGCAGTTCTTC. Amino acids: CASSTRQGKQLEQFF.

This clone showed up just a few times. J is TRBJ2-1 and V is TRBV28; 9 bases agree with TRBD1. V gave up 4 bases and J gave up 4 bases; unmatched junction bases: 8. CDR1 is MDHEN, CDR2 SYDVKM, per germline. The CDR3 totals 16 residues. Here the CDR3 reads CASSSNGQGPYNEQFF. For the CDR3, the DNA is TGTGCCAGCAGTTCCAATGGACAGGGGCCTTACAATGAGCAGTTCTTC.

The rearrangement uses TRBV2 and TRBJ2-7; 15 bases map to TRBD2. Germline V lookup: CDR1 SNHLY, CDR2 FYNNEI. CDR3 length equals 15 residues. Unmatched junction bases numbered 9, after V lost 10 bases and J lost 5 bases. DNA for the CDR3: TGTGCCACCAATGGACTAGCGGGAGGGCCCCACGAGCAGTACTTC. Translation gives CATNGLAGGPHEQYF.

The chain links TRBV6-5 to TRBJ2-1, with 16 nucleotides matching TRBD2. Germline CDR1 and CDR2: MNHEY and SVGAGI. V shed 6 bases and J 8 bases; nucleotides not matched to a gene: 4. The CDR3 covers 15 residues. CDR3 region: CASRPGLAGGDEQFF. The CDR3 DNA reads TGTGCCAGCAGGCCGGGACTAGCGGGAGGGGATGAGCAGTTCTTC.

This chain joins TRBV30 and TRBJ2-5, with TRBD2 matching over 7 bases. CDR3 length: 15 residues. The V segment lost 0 bases and the J segment 5 bases; nucleotides outside the gene matches: 9. Germline assignment: CDR1 GTSNPN and CDR2 SVGIG (reference sequence). In nucleotides, the CDR3 is TGTGCCTGGAGTGTGGGAGGGTTAGTGGGTGAGACCCAGTACTTC. It yields the protein CAWSVGGLVGETQYF. Drawing the rest from reference TRBV30 and TRBJ2-5, the complete variable domain is SQTIHQWPATLVQPVGSPLSLECTVEGTSNPNLYWYRQAAGRGLQLLFYSVGIGQISSEVPQNLSASRPQDRQFILSSKKLLLSDSGFYLCAWSVGGLVGETQYFGPGTRLLVL.

V and J are TRBV28 and TRBJ2-2, with 8 nucleotides matching TRBD1. The V segment lost 4 bases and the J segment 1 base; nucleotides outside the gene matches: 5. Germline CDR1 is MDHEN and CDR2 is SYDVKM. The length of the CDR3 is 16 residues. In nucleotides, the CDR3 is TGTGCCAGCAGTTCCTGGACAGGGATGAACACCGGGGAGCTGTTTTTT. It codes for CASSSWTGMNTGELFF.

The rearrangement joins TRBV5-1 to TRBJ2-5; possible D gene TRBD1, 6 bases. The end of the DNA is better explained by TRBJ2-7, so the J call may be wrong. Germline V lookup: CDR1 SGHRS, CDR2 YFSETQ. The CDR3 totals 16 residues. The CDR3 nucleotides are TGCGCCAGCAGCTTGGGTACAGGGTTTGGGACCTACGAGCAGTACTTC. Translation: CASSLGTGFGTYEQYF.

V gene TRBV9 combines with J gene TRBJ2-2; 8 bases align to TRBD1. CDR3 length: 15 residues. V lost 3 bases and J lost 4; bases outside the gene matches: 5. Germline V gene sequence: CDR1 SGDLS, CDR2 YYNGEE. The CDR3 here is CASSGTGRGTGELFF. The CDR3 DNA sequence: TGTGCCAGCAGCGGGACAGGGCGGGGCACCGGGGAGCTGTTTTTT. The full variable domain, rest sourced from reference TRBV9 and TRBJ2-2, is DSGVTQTPKHLITATGQRVTLRCSPRSGDLSVYWYQQSLDQGLQFLIQYYNGEERAKGNILERFSAQQFPDLHSELNLSSLELGDSALYFCASSGTGRGTGELFFGEGSRLTVL.

The chain joins TRBV13 to TRBJ2-7; no reliable D call. The V gene lost 3 bases and the J gene lost 2 bases, with 8 bases spanning the gap. The CDR3 is 13 residues long. In germline, CDR1 is PRHDT, CDR2 FYEKMQ (reference sequence). The CDR3 is CASSLQATYEQYF. The CDR3 DNA sequence: TGTGCCAGCAGCTTGCAGGCAACCTACGAGCAGTACTTC.

The chain recombines TRBV9 with TRBJ2-3; the match to TRBD2 covers 12 bases. Germline loops: CDR1 SGDLS, CDR2 YYNGEE. The CDR3 length is 17 residues. Unmatched junction bases numbered 7, after V lost 0 bases and J lost 5 bases. CDR3: CASSVASTSGRQDTQYF. CDR3 bases: TGTGCCAGCAGCGTAGCTAGCACTAGCGGGAGGCAAGATACGCAGTATTTT.

The chain carries TRBV9 and TRBJ1-3; D gene uncertain. CDR3 length equals 14 residues. V was clipped by 1 base and J by 4 bases, with 9 bases between them. From germline, CDR1 is SGDLS and CDR2 YYNGEE. CDR3 in amino acids: CASSVTAVGNTIYF. The CDR3 DNA reads as TGTGCCAGCAGCGTAACAGCCGTCGGAAACACCATATATTTT.

This clone was found once. The V gene is TRBV30, the J gene TRBJ2-3; possibly TRBD1 for D (5 bases). Germline V gives CDR1 GTSNPN, CDR2 SVGIG (reference sequence). Trimming pared 3 bases from V and 0 bases from J, leaving 10 bases between. There are 14 residues in the CDR3. CDR3 coding DNA: TGTGCCTGGAGCTGGGGCAGTAGCACAGATACGCAGTATTTT. Translating it yields CAWSWGSSTDTQYF.

This clone was seen only a few times. The rearrangement joins TRBV28 to TRBJ1-5; TRBD1 is a possible D gene (5 bases). Germline V gene lookup returns CDR1 MDHEN and CDR2 SYDVKM. V shed 6 bases and J shed 2 bases, with 17 bases lying between them. This CDR3 comprises 16 residues. CDR3 bases: TGTGCCAGCAGCATCATCGGGGGAGTGGGCAATCAGCCCCAGCATTTT. Its translation: CASSIIGGVGNQPQHF.

This clone has just a few counts. The gene calls are TRBV7-2 and TRBJ2-7; 7 bases are a match to TRBD1. CDR3 length: 15 amino acids. Germline V CDR1 and CDR2: SGHTA, FQGNSA. With V trimmed by 0 bases and J by 4 bases, 6 bases remained unmatched. The CDR3 nucleotides are TGTGCCAGCAGCTTAGCAGGGGGCGGATATTACGAGCAGTACTTC. This translates into CASSLAGGGYYEQYF.

The CDR3 reads CSVFGNLYNEQFF. The DNA for the CDR3 is TGCAGCGTTTTCGGGAACTTATACAATGAGCAGTTCTTC. The chain has TRBV29-1 and TRBJ2-1, with a possible D match to TRBD2 (5 bases). In germline, CDR1 is SQVTM, CDR2 ANQGSEA. There are 13 residues in the CDR3. V was cut by 5 bases and J by 4 bases, with 12 bases left in between.

Worth noting for this clone: One junction end does not reproduce the germline sequence, and a read error may be involved. The CDR3 loop is CSSLENTGELFF. For the CDR3, the DNA is TGTTCCAGCCTAGAGAACACCGGGGAGCTGTTTTTT. V gene TRBV7-9 combines with J gene TRBJ2-2; D not certain. CDR3 size: 12 residues. Germline V lookup: CDR1 SEHNR, CDR2 FQNEAQ (reference sequence).

The chain couples TRBV4-1 to TRBJ2-3; 7 bases are shared with TRBD2. J lost 3 bases, V lost 1 base, and 10 bases had no gene match. CDR3 length equals 17 residues. Per germline, CDR1 MGHRA and CDR2 YSYEKL. The CDR3, as DNA: TGCGCCAGCAGCCAAGCGGGCGGGGGTTCGGTGACAGATACGCAGTATTTT. This translates into CASSQAGGGSVTDTQYF.